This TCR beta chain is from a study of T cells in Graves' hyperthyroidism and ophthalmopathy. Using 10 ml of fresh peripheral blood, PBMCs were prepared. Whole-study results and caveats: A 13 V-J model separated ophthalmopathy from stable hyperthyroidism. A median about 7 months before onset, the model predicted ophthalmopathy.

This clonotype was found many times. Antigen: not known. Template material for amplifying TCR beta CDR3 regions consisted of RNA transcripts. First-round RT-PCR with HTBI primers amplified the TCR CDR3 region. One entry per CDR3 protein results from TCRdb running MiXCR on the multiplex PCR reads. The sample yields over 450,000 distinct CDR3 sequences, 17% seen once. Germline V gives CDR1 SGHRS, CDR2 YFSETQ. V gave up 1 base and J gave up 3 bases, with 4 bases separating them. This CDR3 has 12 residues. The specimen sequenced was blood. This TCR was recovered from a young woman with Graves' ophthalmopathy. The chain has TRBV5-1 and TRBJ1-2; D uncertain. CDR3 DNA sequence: TGCGCCAGCAGCTTGTGGGACTATGGCTACACCTTC. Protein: CASSLWDYGYTF.